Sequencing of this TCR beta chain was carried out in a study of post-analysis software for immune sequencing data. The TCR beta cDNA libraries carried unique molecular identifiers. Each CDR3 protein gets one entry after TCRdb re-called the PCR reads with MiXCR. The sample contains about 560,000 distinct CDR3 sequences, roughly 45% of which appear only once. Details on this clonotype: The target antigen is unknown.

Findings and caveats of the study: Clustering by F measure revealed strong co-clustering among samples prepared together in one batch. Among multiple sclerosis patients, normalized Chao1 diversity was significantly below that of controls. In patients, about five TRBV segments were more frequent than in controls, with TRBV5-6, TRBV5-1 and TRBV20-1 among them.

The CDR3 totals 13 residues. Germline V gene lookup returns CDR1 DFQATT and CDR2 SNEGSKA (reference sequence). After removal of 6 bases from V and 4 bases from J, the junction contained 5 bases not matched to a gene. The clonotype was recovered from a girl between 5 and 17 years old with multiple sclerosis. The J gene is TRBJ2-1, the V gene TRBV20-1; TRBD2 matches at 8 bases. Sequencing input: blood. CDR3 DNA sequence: TGCAGTGCCGGGACGGGGGGGTACAATGAGCAGTTCTTC. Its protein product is CSAGTGGYNEQFF.